Listed here are 3 T cell receptor beta chains from one sample, sequenced in a study of blood T cell repertoires in COVID-19. Clones were read by immunoSEQ multiplex PCR, and TCRdb kept only the in-frame ones, dropping some. The table shows more than 100,000 clones, with approximately 87% occurring only once. The sequenced material came from peripheral blood. The origin of the receptors is a human donor in a cohort sampled during active or convalescent COVID-19.

The V gene is TRBV19, the J gene TRBJ1-2; the match to TRBD1 covers 9 bases. V was clipped by 5 bases and J by 8 bases; unmatched bases: 12. The CDR3 is 15 residues long. Germline V gene sequence: CDR1 LNHDA, CDR2 SQIVND (reference sequence). The CDR3 region has the DNA TGTGCCAGTAGTGCCACCGGGGGACAGGGCCAAGGCTACACCTTC. Residues: CASSATGGQGQGYTF.

The chain recombines TRBV29-1 with TRBJ2-2, with a tentative D call TRBD1 (5 bases). This CDR3 is built from 11 residues. The V and J ends lost 5 bases and 9 bases respectively, with 10 bases between them. Germline lookup yields CDR1 SQVTM and CDR2 ANQGSEA. The CDR3 nucleotides are TGCAGCGTTCAGGGAATCAGGGAGCTGTTTTTT. This codes for CSVQGIRELFF.

V gene TRBV7-6 combines with J gene TRBJ1-1; 9 bases agree with TRBD1. Germline values: CDR1 SGHVS, CDR2 FNYEAQ. Losses at the gene ends were 0 bases for V and 6 bases for J; bases not matched to a gene: 5. The CDR3 runs to 15 residues. In nucleotides, the CDR3 is TGTGCCAGCAGCTTAGCGCACAGGGGGCTCGCTGAAGCTTTCTTT. The encoded protein is CASSLAHRGLAEAFF.